This T cell receptor (beta chain) was sequenced during a study of breast tumors, draining lymph nodes, adjacent tissues. TCRdb reprocessed the multiplex PCR reads via MiXCR and lists one record per CDR3 protein. This sample has about 63,000 distinct CDR3 sequences, with 45% to 65% found just once. The CDR3 length is 14 residues. Trimming took 3 bases from V and 9 from J, leaving 15 bases between them. CDR1 is SGHTA, CDR2 FQGNSA, per germline. This clonotype was observed at least ten times. Its antigen is currently unknown. Study results and limitations: That most tumor T cells come from lymph nodes remained unproven. Tumors had less TCR diversity than lymph nodes, more than nontumor tissue. Findings are consistent with lymph node origin and intratumoral expansion of most tumor T cells. Compared with basal-like, luminal-like tumors shared significantly more repertoire with nontumor tissue.

Sequencing input: breast tumor tissue. The chain combines TRBV7-2 with TRBJ2-1, with D tentatively TRBD1 (7 bases). The sequence came from a female donor with breast cancer. Some clones in this sample may be carry-over from other donors' samples. The CDR3 bases are TGTGCCAGCAGCTTTGGACAGGAGGGGAGTGAGCAGTTCTTC. Translating gives CASSFGQEGSEQFF. The variable domain in full, with the rest retrieved from reference TRBV7-2 and TRBJ2-1, is GAGVSQSPSNKVTEKGKDVELRCDPISGHTALYWYRQSLGQGLEFLIYFQGNSAPDKSGLPSDRFSAERTGGSVSTLTIQRTQQEDSAVYLCASSFGQEGSEQFFGPGTRLTVL.